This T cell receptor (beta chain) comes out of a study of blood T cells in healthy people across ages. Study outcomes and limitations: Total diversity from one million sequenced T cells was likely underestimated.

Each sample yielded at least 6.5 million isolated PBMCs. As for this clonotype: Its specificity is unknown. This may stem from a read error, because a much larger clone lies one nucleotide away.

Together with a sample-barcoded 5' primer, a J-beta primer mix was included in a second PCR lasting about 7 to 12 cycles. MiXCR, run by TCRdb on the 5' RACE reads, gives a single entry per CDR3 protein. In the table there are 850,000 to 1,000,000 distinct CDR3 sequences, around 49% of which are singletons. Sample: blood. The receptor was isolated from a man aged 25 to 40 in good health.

CDR3 in amino acids: CTSSLLSEQYF. The CDR3 DNA reads TGTACCAGCAGCTTATTATCGGAGCAGTACTTC. This sequence joins TRBV7-2 and TRBJ2-7; D not certain. Germline CDR1 reads SGHTA; CDR2 reads FQGNSA. Trimming took 2 bases from V and 7 from J, leaving 6 bases between them. This CDR3 contains 11 residues.